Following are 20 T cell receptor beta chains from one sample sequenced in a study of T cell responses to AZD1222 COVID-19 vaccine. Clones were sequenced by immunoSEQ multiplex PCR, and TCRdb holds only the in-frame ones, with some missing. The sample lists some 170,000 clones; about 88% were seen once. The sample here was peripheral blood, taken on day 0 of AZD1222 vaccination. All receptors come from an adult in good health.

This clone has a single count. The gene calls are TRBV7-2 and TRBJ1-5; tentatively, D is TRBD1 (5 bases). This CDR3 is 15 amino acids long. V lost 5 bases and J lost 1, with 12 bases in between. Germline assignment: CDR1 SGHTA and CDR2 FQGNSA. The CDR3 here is CASSQGLGSNQPQHF. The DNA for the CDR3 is TGTGCCAGCAGCCAGGGCCTTGGGAGCAATCAGCCCCAGCATTTT.

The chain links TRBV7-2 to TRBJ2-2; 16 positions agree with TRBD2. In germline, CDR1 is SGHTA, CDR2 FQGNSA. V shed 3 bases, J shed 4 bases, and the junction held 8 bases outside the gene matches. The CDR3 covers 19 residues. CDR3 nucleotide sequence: TGTGCCAGCAGCTTCTTTCCCGGGACTAGCGGGAGGGCCACCGGGGAGCTGTTTTTT. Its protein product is CASSFFPGTSGRATGELFF.

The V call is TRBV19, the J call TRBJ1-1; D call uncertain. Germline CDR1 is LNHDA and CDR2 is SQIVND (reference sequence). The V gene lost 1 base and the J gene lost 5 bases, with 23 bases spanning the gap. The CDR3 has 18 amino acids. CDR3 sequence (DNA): TGTGCCAGTAGTATAGGAGGGTGGGATTTCTCGGAGAGGACTGAAGCTTTCTTT. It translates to CASSIGGWDFSERTEAFF.

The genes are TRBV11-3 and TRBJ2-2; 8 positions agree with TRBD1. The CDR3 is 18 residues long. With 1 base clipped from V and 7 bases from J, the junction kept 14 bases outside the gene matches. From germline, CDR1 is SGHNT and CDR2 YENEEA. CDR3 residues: CASSLGRPGQALGGELFF. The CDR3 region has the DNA TGTGCCAGCAGCTTAGGTCGACCGGGACAGGCCTTAGGCGGGGAGCTGTTTTTT.

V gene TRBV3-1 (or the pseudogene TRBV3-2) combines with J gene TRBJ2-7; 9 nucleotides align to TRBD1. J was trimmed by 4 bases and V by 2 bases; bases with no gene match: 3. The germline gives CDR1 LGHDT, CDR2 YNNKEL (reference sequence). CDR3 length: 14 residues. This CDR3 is CASSQLGQGYEQYF. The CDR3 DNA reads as TGTGCCAGCAGCCAACTGGGACAGGGTTACGAGCAGTACTTC.

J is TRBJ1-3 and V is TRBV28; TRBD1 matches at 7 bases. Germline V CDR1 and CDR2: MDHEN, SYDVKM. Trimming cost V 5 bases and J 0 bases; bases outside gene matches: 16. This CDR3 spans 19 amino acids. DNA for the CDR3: TGTGCCAGCAGTCTTACAGGGGCCCCTAGAGAACTCTCTGGAAACACCATATATTTT. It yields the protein CASSLTGAPRELSGNTIYF.

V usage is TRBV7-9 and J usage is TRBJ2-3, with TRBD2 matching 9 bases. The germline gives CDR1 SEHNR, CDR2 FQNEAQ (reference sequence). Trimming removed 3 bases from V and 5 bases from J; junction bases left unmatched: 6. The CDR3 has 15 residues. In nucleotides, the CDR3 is TGTGCCAGCAGCTTCGGGACTAGCTCGAGAGATACGCAGTATTTT. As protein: CASSFGTSSRDTQYF.

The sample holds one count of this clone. The CDR3 nucleotides read TGTGCCAGCAGCCGGGCAGGTACGGAGACCCAGTACTTC. It encodes CASSRAGTETQYF. This chain links TRBV5-5 with TRBJ2-5; D unresolved. The V end lost 4 bases, the J end lost 5 bases, and 12 bases lay between the germline ends. In germline, CDR1 is SGHKS, CDR2 YYEKEE (reference sequence). The CDR3 loop spans 13 amino acids.

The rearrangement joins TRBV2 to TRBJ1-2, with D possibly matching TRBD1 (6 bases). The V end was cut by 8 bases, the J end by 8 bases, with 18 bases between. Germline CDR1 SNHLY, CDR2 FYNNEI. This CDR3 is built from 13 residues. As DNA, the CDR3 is TGTGCCAGCTTCGCGGGGGCGGCAGGAGGCTACACCTTC. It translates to CASFAGAAGGYTF.

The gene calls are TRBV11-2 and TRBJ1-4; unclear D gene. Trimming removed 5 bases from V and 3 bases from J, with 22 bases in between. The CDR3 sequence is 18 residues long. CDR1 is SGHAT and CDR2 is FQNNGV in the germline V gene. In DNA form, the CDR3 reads TGTGCCAGCAGCCCCCTTCGGAACAGCCCCTTGGCTAATGAAAAACTGTTTTTT. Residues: CASSPLRNSPLANEKLFF.

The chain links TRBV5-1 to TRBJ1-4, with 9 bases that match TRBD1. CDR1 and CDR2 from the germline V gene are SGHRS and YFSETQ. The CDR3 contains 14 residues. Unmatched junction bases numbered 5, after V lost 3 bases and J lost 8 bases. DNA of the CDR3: TGCGCCAGCAGCTCGGGACAGGGTTTCGAAAAACTGTTTTTT. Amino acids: CASSSGQGFEKLFF.

CDR3 region: CASSQDAGGTQYF. Here the CDR3 DNA reads TGTGCCAGCAGCCAAGATGCGGGAGGTACGCAGTATTTT. The chain recombines TRBV3-1 (or the pseudogene TRBV3-2) with TRBJ2-3; 8 nucleotides match TRBD2. The length of the CDR3 is 13 residues. V lost 0 bases and J lost 8; bases outside the gene matches: 1. Germline CDR1 is LGHDT and CDR2 is YNNKEL (reference sequence).

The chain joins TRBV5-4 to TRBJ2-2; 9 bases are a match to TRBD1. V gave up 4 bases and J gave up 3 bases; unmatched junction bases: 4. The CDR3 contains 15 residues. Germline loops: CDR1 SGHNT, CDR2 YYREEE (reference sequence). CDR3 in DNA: TGTGCCAGCAGCCTGGACAGGGGAGACACCGGGGAGCTGTTTTTT. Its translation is CASSLDRGDTGELFF. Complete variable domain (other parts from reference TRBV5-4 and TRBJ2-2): ETGVTQSPTHLIKTRGQQVTLRCSSQSGHNTVSWYQQALGQGPQFIFQYYREEENGRGNFPPRFSGLQFPNYSSELNVNALELDDSALYLCASSLDRGDTGELFFGEGSRLTVL.

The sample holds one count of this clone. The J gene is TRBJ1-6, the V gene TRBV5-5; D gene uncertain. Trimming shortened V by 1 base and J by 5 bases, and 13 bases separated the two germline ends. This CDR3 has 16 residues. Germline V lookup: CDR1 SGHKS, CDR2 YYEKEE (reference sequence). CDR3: CASSLTPILNNSPLHF. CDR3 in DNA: TGTGCCAGCAGCTTGACCCCTATCCTGAATAATTCACCCCTCCACTTT.

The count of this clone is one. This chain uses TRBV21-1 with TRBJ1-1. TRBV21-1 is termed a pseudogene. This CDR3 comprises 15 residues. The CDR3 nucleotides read TGTGCCAGCAGCAAAGTCGGTGGGGAAGAGGCTGAAGCTTTCTTT. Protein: CASSKVGGEEAEAFF.

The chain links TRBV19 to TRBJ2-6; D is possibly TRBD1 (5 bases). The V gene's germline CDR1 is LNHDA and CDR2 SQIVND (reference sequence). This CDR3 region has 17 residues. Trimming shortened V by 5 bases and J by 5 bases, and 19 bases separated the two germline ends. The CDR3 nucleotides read TGTGCCAGTAGTGACCGTCCCCAGGGAAACCGGGCCAACGTCCTGACTTTC. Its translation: CASSDRPQGNRANVLTF. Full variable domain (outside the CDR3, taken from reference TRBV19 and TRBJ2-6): DGGITQSPKYLFRKEGQNVTLSCEQNLNHDAMYWYRQDPGQGLRLIYYSQIVNDFQKGDIAEGYSVSREKKESFPLTVTSAQKNPTAFYLCASSDRPQGNRANVLTFGAGSRLTVL.

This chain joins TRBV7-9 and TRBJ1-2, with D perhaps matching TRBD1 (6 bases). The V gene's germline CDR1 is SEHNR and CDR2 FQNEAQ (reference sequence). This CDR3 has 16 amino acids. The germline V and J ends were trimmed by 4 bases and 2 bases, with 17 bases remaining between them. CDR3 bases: TGTGCCAGCAGCTCTCGACCGGGACATCGAAACTATGGCTACACCTTC. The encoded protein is CASSSRPGHRNYGYTF.

The CDR3: CASGGEAYQETQYF. In DNA, the CDR3 is TGTGCCAGCGGGGGGGAGGCGTACCAAGAGACCCAGTACTTC. The V and J genes are TRBV11-1 and TRBJ2-5; TRBD2 aligns across 7 bases. Germline-derived CDR1 and CDR2 are SGHAT and FQDESV (reference sequence). This CDR3 is 14 amino acids long. V shed 8 bases, J shed 0 bases, and the junction held 6 bases outside the gene matches.

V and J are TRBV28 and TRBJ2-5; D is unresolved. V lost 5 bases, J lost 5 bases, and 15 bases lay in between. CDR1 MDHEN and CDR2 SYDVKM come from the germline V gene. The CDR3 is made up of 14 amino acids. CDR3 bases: TGTGCCAGCAGTCCCCCGGCCCCTCGGGAGACCCAGTACTTC. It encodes CASSPPAPRETQYF.

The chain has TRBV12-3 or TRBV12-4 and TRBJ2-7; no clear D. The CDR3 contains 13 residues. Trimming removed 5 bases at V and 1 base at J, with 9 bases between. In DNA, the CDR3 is TGTGCCAGCAGTCCGGGCGCTTCCTACGAGCAGTACTTC. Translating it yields CASSPGASYEQYF.